One sample yielded the 4 T cell receptor beta chains listed below, sequenced in a study of a mutant IDH1 vaccine in newly diagnosed glioma. Here immunoSEQ multiplex PCR was the method, and the copy in TCRdb shows in-frame clones only, minus some. The repertoire holds tens of thousands of clones, with 88% as singletons. These receptors are not linked to any known antigen. Time point: week 35, safety follow-up. Each dose of the vaccine consisted of 300 ug of mutant IDH1 20-mer peptide, with topical imiquimod. The sample in question was PBMCs, obtained from a glioma patient whose treatment included an IDH1 peptide vaccine. Receptors originate from a woman between 40 and 55 years old with glioma.

The chain has TRBV19 and TRBJ2-3, with TRBD1 matching over 8 bases. The V segment lost 3 bases and the J segment 2 bases; nucleotides outside the gene matches: 13. Germline-derived CDR1 and CDR2 are LNHDA and SQIVND (reference sequence). The CDR3 covers 18 residues. The CDR3, as DNA: TGTGCCAGTAGTATGAGGGGGACAGGTACCCCCCCCACAGATACGCAGTATTTT. Translated: CASSMRGTGTPPTDTQYF.

The chain is built from TRBV5-1 and TRBJ2-5, with TRBD2 matching 8 bases. The CDR3 length is 16 residues. Trimming removed 4 bases from V and 5 bases from J; junction bases left unmatched: 13. Germline CDR1 and CDR2: SGHRS and YFSETQ. The CDR3 nucleotides are TGCGCCAGCAGCCCTGGCGCGGGAGGAACCACCGAGACCCAGTACTTC. This encodes CASSPGAGGTTETQYF. The variable domain in full, completed from reference TRBV5-1 and TRBJ2-5, reads KAGVTQTPRYLIKTRGQQVTLSCSPISGHRSVSWYQQTPGQGLQFLFEYFSETQRNKGNFPGRFSGRQFSNSRSEMNVSTLELGDSALYLCASSPGAGGTTETQYFGPGTRLLVL.

The chain employs TRBV19 and TRBJ2-1; TRBD1 might be the D (5 bases). This CDR3 region has 15 residues. CDR1 is LNHDA and CDR2 is SQIVND in the germline V gene (reference sequence). V dropped 6 bases and J dropped 2 bases, with 14 bases sitting between them. CDR3 bases: TGTGCCAGTAGCTGGGGCTCCCAACCCTACAATGAGCAGTTCTTC. Its protein product is CASSWGSQPYNEQFF.

V and J are TRBV18 and TRBJ1-1; 9 bases fit TRBD1. Unmatched junction bases numbered 0, after V lost 2 bases and J lost 5 bases. Germline values: CDR1 KGHSH, CDR2 LQKENI. CDR3 length: 13 amino acids. CDR3 sequence: CASSPGTGTEAFF. DNA for the CDR3: TGTGCCAGCTCACCAGGGACAGGGACTGAAGCTTTCTTT.